The next 25 T cell receptor beta chains were all read from a single sample in a study of T cells in Graves' hyperthyroidism and ophthalmopathy. TCR beta CDR3 region amplification was performed from RNA transcripts. Initially, a first-round RT-PCR of the TCR CDR3 employed the HTBI primer set. TCRdb called the multiplex PCR reads again in MiXCR, with one record for every CDR3 protein. Seen here are about 720,000 distinct CDR3 sequences, around a sixth observed once, and the top ten hold 16%. The sequencing sample was made of blood. These receptors all come from a woman aged 45 to 65 with Graves' hyperthyroidism that later progressed to Graves' ophthalmopathy.

This clonotype has a count of ten or more. The chain recombines TRBV4-1 with TRBJ2-7; no reliable D call. V was trimmed by 0 bases and J by 6 bases, leaving 9 bases between them. The CDR3 runs to 13 residues. Per the germline V gene, CDR1 is MGHRA and CDR2 is YSYEKL. In DNA, the CDR3 is TGCGCCAGCAGCCAAGATCTAAGTTTCGAGCAGTACTTC. This sequence encodes CASSQDLSFEQYF.

Details on this clonotype: One end of the junction is discordant with germline, which a read error may explain. The chain joins TRBV11-2 to TRBJ2-1, with D perhaps TRBD1 (6 bases). This CDR3 spans 14 amino acids. The V gene's germline CDR1 is SGHAT and CDR2 FQNNGV. As DNA, the CDR3 is TGCGCCAGCAGCCGGGACATCGACAACAATGAGCAGTTCTTC. Protein sequence: CASSRDIDNNEQFF.

This chain joins TRBV5-1 and TRBJ2-6; D ambiguous. The V end was cut by 0 bases, the J end by 0 bases, with 7 bases between. Germline V gene sequence: CDR1 SGHRS, CDR2 YFSETQ. CDR3 size: 16 residues. CDR3 sequence reads: CASSLETGSGANVLTF. CDR3 nucleotide sequence: TGCGCCAGCAGCTTGGAGACGGGCTCTGGGGCCAACGTCCTGACTTTC.

The CDR3 loop is CASSLVGGQLNQPQHF. The CDR3 DNA reads TGTGCCAGCAGCTTAGTAGGGGGTCAGCTCAATCAGCCCCAGCATTTT. The chain links TRBV7-2 to TRBJ1-5; D may be TRBD1 (6 bases). CDR1 and CDR2 (germline): SGHTA, FQGNSA. Trimming removed 1 base at V and 3 bases at J, with 13 bases between. The CDR3 totals 16 residues.

This clonotype was detected ten times or more. V and J are TRBV20-1 and TRBJ2-3; D possibly uses TRBD1 or TRBD2 (5 bases each). Germline lookup yields CDR1 DFQATT and CDR2 SNEGSKA (reference sequence). CDR3 size: 15 residues. V shed 1 base and J shed 0 bases, with 11 bases lying between them. The CDR3 loop is CSARGGTKSTDTQYF. As DNA, the CDR3 is TGCAGTGCTAGAGGTGGGACGAAGAGCACAGATACGCAGTATTTT.

There are many counts of this clonotype. In DNA, the CDR3 is TGCAGTGCTAGAGATCTCAGCGGGGGGCCACAAGAGACCCAGTACTTC. Translation: CSARDLSGGPQETQYF. The gene calls are TRBV20-1 and TRBJ2-5, with 9 bases matching TRBD2. Looked up from germline, CDR1 is DFQATT and CDR2 is SNEGSKA (reference sequence). The CDR3 is 16 amino acids. Trimming took 0 bases from V and 2 from J; bases not matched to a gene: 7.

This clonotype was recorded many times. This chain links TRBV13 with TRBJ1-1; 7 bases line up with TRBD1. CDR1 PRHDT and CDR2 FYEKMQ come from the germline V gene (reference sequence). The trim removed 5 bases at V and 11 bases at J, leaving 8 bases unmatched. The length of the CDR3 is 12 residues. The CDR3 loop reads CASSPQGGRAFF. The CDR3 nucleotides are TGTGCCAGCAGCCCCCAAGGGGGCCGGGCTTTCTTT.

The CDR3 spells CSARGGGNQETQYF. CDR3 DNA sequence: TGCAGTGCTAGAGGGGGGGGGAACCAAGAGACCCAGTACTTC. The rearrangement joins TRBV20-1 to TRBJ2-5; 7 bases map to TRBD2. The ends lost 1 base at V and 0 bases at J; junction bases unmatched: 2. The CDR3 spans 14 residues. CDR1 is DFQATT and CDR2 is SNEGSKA in the germline V gene (reference sequence).

This clonotype was counted ten times or more. An end of the junction does not agree with germline; a read error may underlie this. The V call is TRBV18, the J call TRBJ2-7; no clear D gene. CDR3 length equals 13 residues. Germline CDR1 and CDR2: KGHSH and LQKENI. CDR3 protein: CASSRTINYEQYF. The CDR3 coding sequence is TGTGCCAGTTCACGCACAATTAACTACGAGCAGTACTTC.

The chain combines TRBV11-2 with TRBJ1-4; D gene ambiguous. The CDR3 is made up of 15 amino acids. Trimming removed 3 bases from V and 4 bases from J, with 12 bases in between. CDR1 is SGHAT and CDR2 is FQNNGV in the germline V gene. The CDR3 loop is CASSFEFGFNEKLFF. In nucleotides, the CDR3 is TGTGCCAGCAGCTTCGAGTTCGGTTTTAATGAAAAACTGTTTTTT.

This clonotype was counted between two and nine times. V is TRBV5-8 and J is TRBJ2-3; 9 bases fit TRBD2. The germline gives CDR1 SGHTS, CDR2 YDEGEE. The ends lost 3 bases at V and 2 bases at J; junction bases unmatched: 10. The CDR3 runs to 17 residues. The CDR3 DNA follows: TGTGCCAGCAGCTGGTGGGTAGCGGGGGACTCCACAGATACGCAGTATTTT. Amino acids: CASSWWVAGDSTDTQYF.

V usage is TRBV19 and J usage is TRBJ2-7; D perhaps matches TRBD1 (5 bases). Trimming shortened V by 6 bases and J by 1 base, and 10 bases separated the two germline ends. The CDR3 is 13 residues long. From germline, CDR1 is LNHDA and CDR2 SQIVND (reference sequence). CDR3 amino acids: CASSAAGSYEQYF. The CDR3 DNA follows: TGTGCCAGTAGCGCGGCAGGGTCCTACGAGCAGTACTTC.

V gene TRBV15 combines with J gene TRBJ2-1; D might be TRBD1 or TRBD2, each matching 6 bases. Between the trimmed V and J ends, which lost 4 bases and 2 bases, there was a span of 9 bases. The CDR3 sequence is 14 residues long. CDR1 is LNHNV and CDR2 is YYDKDF in the germline V gene (reference sequence). The CDR3 coding sequence is TGTGCCACCAGCAAGGGGGGACCCTACAATGAGCAGTTCTTC. Its protein is CATSKGGPYNEQFF.

This clonotype was counted between two and nine times. This chain connects TRBV29-1 to TRBJ2-2; no clear D. The CDR3 runs 11 residues. Germline CDR1 SQVTM, CDR2 ANQGSEA. The ends were cut back, 1 base at V and 6 bases at J, with 3 bases in the middle. The CDR3 DNA reads as TGCAGCGTTGAAGGGGCCGGGGAGCTGTTTTTT. Its protein product is CSVEGAGELFF.

This clonotype was observed at least ten times. The rearrangement links TRBV29-1 to TRBJ2-7; 13 nucleotides agree with TRBD2. This CDR3 comprises 15 residues. V shed 6 bases and J 2 bases; nucleotides not matched to a gene: 7. Per germline, CDR1 SQVTM and CDR2 ANQGSEA. CDR3 nucleotide sequence: TGCAGCGTGACTGGACTAGCGGGGGATCCCTACGAGCAGTACTTC. Translating it yields CSVTGLAGDPYEQYF.

In this sample, this clonotype turned up many times. Here the CDR3 DNA reads TGTGCCTGGAGAAGCTCGGGTGGGGCCCAGTACTTC. This translates into CAWRSSGGAQYF. The chain has TRBV30 and TRBJ2-5, with no clear D. The CDR3 extends over 12 amino acids. V dropped 3 bases and J dropped 9 bases, with 14 bases sitting between them. The germline CDR1 and CDR2 sequences are GTSNPN and SVGIG (reference sequence).

The chain recombines TRBV12-3 or TRBV12-4 with TRBJ1-5; no clear D. The CDR3 is 13 residues long. V lost 0 bases and J lost 5, with 5 bases in between. CDR3 protein: CASSLAADQPQHF. The CDR3 DNA reads as TGTGCCAGCAGTTTAGCGGCAGATCAGCCCCAGCATTTT.

This chain links TRBV3-1 with TRBJ2-7; TRBD1 matches 8 bases. V was pared by 4 bases and J by 2 bases, with 7 bases of the junction left unmatched. Germline V lookup: CDR1 LGHDT, CDR2 YNNKEL (reference sequence). The CDR3 is 15 residues long. Here the CDR3 reads CASSLRTGLPYEQYF. The DNA for the CDR3 is TGTGCCAGCAGCCTTCGGACAGGGTTACCCTACGAGCAGTACTTC.

This clonotype was detected ten times or more. V gene TRBV4-1 combines with J gene TRBJ2-3; no reliable D call. V lost 4 bases to trimming and J lost 3 bases, with 11 bases between them. The CDR3 runs to 14 residues. Germline CDR1 is MGHRA and CDR2 is YSYEKL. CDR3 nucleotides: TGCGCCAGCAGCCCCGACAAGTCAACAGATACGCAGTATTTT. The encoded protein is CASSPDKSTDTQYF.

Details on this clonotype: Germline and junction disagree at one end, which may indicate a read error. The genes are TRBV4-1 and TRBJ2-1; perhaps TRBD2 as D (6 bases). The CDR3 totals 15 residues. Germline CDR1 MGHRA, CDR2 YSYEKL. The CDR3 nucleotides are TGTGCCAGCAGCCAGGTAGCGGACTCCTACAATGAGCAGTTCTTC. Translating it yields CASSQVADSYNEQFF.

V and J are TRBV10-3 and TRBJ2-3; D is perhaps TRBD2 (7 bases). The V end was cut by 2 bases, the J end by 3 bases, with 15 bases between. From germline, CDR1 is ENHRY and CDR2 SYGVKD. The CDR3 extends over 16 amino acids. In nucleotides, the CDR3 is TGTGCCATCAGTGAGAGTGCGGGGGCGGGGACAGATACGCAGTATTTT. It specifies CAISESAGAGTDTQYF.

In its sample, this clonotype was seen many times. The chain uses TRBV11-2 and TRBJ2-7, with unresolved D. The CDR3 covers 14 residues. Trimming left V 1 base short and J 0 bases short, with 7 bases between. Germline lookup yields CDR1 SGHAT and CDR2 FQNNGV. The CDR3 DNA is TGTGCCAGCAGCTTAGTGGAAAGCTCCTACGAGCAGTACTTC. It codes for CASSLVESSYEQYF.

This clonotype appeared many times. This chain uses TRBV2 with TRBJ2-3, with TRBD1 matching 7 bases. The CDR3 has 17 residues. Germline V gene data show CDR1 as SNHLY and CDR2 as FYNNEI. Trimming removed 6 bases from V and 0 bases from J; junction bases left unmatched: 12. CDR3: CASSPIPDRPSTDTQYF. The CDR3 coding sequence is TGTGCCAGCAGCCCGATCCCGGACAGGCCTAGCACAGATACGCAGTATTTT.

The rearrangement links TRBV7-9 to TRBJ1-2, with TRBD1 matching 9 bases. The junction had 6 bases not matched to a gene; V was cut back by 1 base and J by 6 bases. CDR1 and CDR2 (germline): SEHNR, FQNEAQ (reference sequence). The CDR3 runs 15 residues. CDR3 sequence reads: CASSLGGQGQDGYTF. CDR3 nucleotide sequence: TGTGCCAGCAGCTTAGGTGGACAGGGGCAGGATGGCTACACCTTC. Based on the CDR3 plus reference TRBV7-9 and TRBJ1-2, the full variable domain is DTGVSQNPRHKITKRGQNVTFRCDPISEHNRLYWYRQTLGQGPEFLTYFQNEAQLEKSRLLSDRFSAERPKGSFSTLEIQRTEQGDSAMYLCASSLGGQGQDGYTFGSGTRLTVV.

This clonotype was counted ten times or more. CDR3 sequence: CASKVGSTGAGETQYF. CDR3 coding DNA: TGTGCCAGCAAAGTTGGGTCTACGGGGGCAGGAGAGACCCAGTACTTC. The chain links TRBV2 to TRBJ2-5; D tentatively fits TRBD1 or TRBD2 (6 bases each). The CDR3 length is 16 residues. Germline V gene sequence: CDR1 SNHLY, CDR2 FYNNEI. V was trimmed by 7 bases and J by 4 bases, leaving 22 bases between them.